The clone carrying this TCR beta chain was observed a few times. The antigen is unknown. CD8+CD57+ cell expansion, shown by flow cytometry, had occurred in the patients selected for sequencing. The data were obtained in a study of CD8+CD57+ T cells in acquired aplastic anemia. Study at large: DNA per sorted CD4+ or CD8+ sample ranged roughly 0.19 to 30 ug, averaging roughly 3.2 ug.

CDR1 and CDR2 from the germline V gene are DFQATT and SNEGSKA (reference sequence). The CDR3 is 14 residues long. V was pared by 3 bases and J by 9 bases, with 15 bases between. Genomic DNA constituted the template upon which TCR beta VDJ and CDR3 profiling was performed. TCRdb ran MiXCR on the reads and lists one entry per CDR3 protein. Among 180,000 or so distinct CDR3 sequences listed, around half were seen once. General study points: Patients shared some 30 CD8+ CDR3 sequences with controls.

The specimen sequenced was sorted CD4+, CD8+, or CD8+CD57+ T cells (not recorded which) from PBMCs. The chain is built from TRBV20-1 and TRBJ1-6, with D unresolved. The receptor comes from a human donor with aplastic anemia. CDR3 DNA sequence: TGCAGTGCTAGGCGCGGGTTAGGGCCTTCACCCCTCCACTTT. This encodes CSARRGLGPSPLHF.